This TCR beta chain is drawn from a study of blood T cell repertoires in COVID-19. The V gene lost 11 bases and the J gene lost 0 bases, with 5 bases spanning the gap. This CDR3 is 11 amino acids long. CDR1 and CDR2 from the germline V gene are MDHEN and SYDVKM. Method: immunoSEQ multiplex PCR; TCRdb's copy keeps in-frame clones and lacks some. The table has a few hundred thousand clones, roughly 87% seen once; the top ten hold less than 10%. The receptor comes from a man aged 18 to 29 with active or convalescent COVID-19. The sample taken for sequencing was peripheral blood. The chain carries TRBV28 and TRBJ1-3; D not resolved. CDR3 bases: TGTGCCTCAGACTCTGGAAACACCATATATTTT. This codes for CASDSGNTIYF.